Each of the 19 T cell receptor beta chains below was sequenced from the same sample in a study of blood T cell repertoires in COVID-19. Data came from immunoSEQ multiplex PCR; TCRdb stores just in-frame clones and leaves some out. The table has about 320,000 clones, 87% seen once. Sequencing used PBMCs or T cells enriched from blood (not recorded which). Receptors originate from a woman aged 30 to 39 who had recovered from COVID-19.

The chain couples TRBV30 to TRBJ1-2, with 8 bases lining up with TRBD1. CDR1 is GTSNPN and CDR2 is SVGIG in the germline V gene (reference sequence). Unmatched junction bases numbered 9, after V lost 5 bases and J lost 4 bases. The CDR3 has 14 residues. This CDR3 reads CAWFNRGEPYGYTF. The CDR3 coding sequence is TGTGCCTGGTTTAACAGGGGGGAACCCTATGGCTACACCTTC.

The chain recombines TRBV3-1 (or the pseudogene TRBV3-2) with TRBJ1-2; 7 positions match TRBD1. The V gene end was trimmed by 4 bases and the J gene end by 4 bases; junction bases not matched to a gene: 9. From germline, CDR1 is LGHDT and CDR2 YNNKEL (reference sequence). This CDR3 has 15 amino acids. Written as DNA, the CDR3 is TGTGCCAGCAGCCCAGGACTCGGGACAGTCTATGGCTACACCTTC. This sequence encodes CASSPGLGTVYGYTF.

This rearrangement joins TRBV7-9 to TRBJ1-2; D perhaps matches TRBD1 (6 bases). The CDR3 extends over 14 amino acids. V was clipped by 3 bases and J by 4 bases, with 12 bases between them. The germline V gene has CDR1 SEHNR and CDR2 FQNEAQ (reference sequence). The CDR3 sequence is CASSFGGSSYGYTF. The CDR3 DNA is TGTGCCAGCAGCTTTGGGGGCAGCAGCTATGGCTACACCTTC.

The gene calls are TRBV27 and TRBJ2-5, with D maybe TRBD2 (6 bases). V lost 6 bases and J 2 bases, leaving 16 bases between the germline ends. CDR3 length: 15 residues. The germline gives CDR1 MNHEY, CDR2 SMNVEV (reference sequence). CDR3 protein: CASSVARGRQETQYF. The DNA of the CDR3 is TGTGCCAGCAGCGTAGCGCGGGGACGGCAAGAGACCCAGTACTTC.

The gene calls are TRBV2 and TRBJ1-2; tentative D call: TRBD1 (6 bases). The germline V gene has CDR1 SNHLY and CDR2 FYNNEI. The CDR3 consists of 13 residues. Trimming shortened V by 4 bases and J by 5 bases, and 11 bases separated the two germline ends. This CDR3 is CASSAQGQYGYTF. In DNA, the CDR3 is TGTGCCAGCAGTGCCCAAGGACAGTATGGCTACACCTTC. The full variable domain, completed using reference TRBV2 and TRBJ1-2, is EPEVTQTPSHQVTQMGQEVILRCVPISNHLYFYWYRQILGQKVEFLVSFYNNEISEKSEIFDDQFSVERPDGSNFTLKIRSTKLEDSAMYFCASSAQGQYGYTFGSGTRLTVV.

The V and J genes are TRBV9 and TRBJ2-3; 10 positions agree with TRBD2. V lost 4 bases to trimming and J lost 0 bases; unmatched junction nucleotides: 5. This CDR3 spans 16 amino acids. Germline CDR1 and CDR2: SGDLS and YYNGEE. The CDR3 region is CASSFLTSGSTDTQYF. The CDR3 DNA is TGTGCCAGCAGCTTTCTGACTAGCGGGAGCACAGATACGCAGTATTTT.

About this clone: This sample also contains other DNA sequences that code for the same CDR3. The chain links TRBV3-1 (or the pseudogene TRBV3-2) to TRBJ1-2; possibly TRBD1 for D (6 bases). Germline assignment: CDR1 LGHDT and CDR2 YNNKEL (reference sequence). V was trimmed by 3 bases and J by 4 bases, leaving 6 bases between them. The CDR3 is made up of 12 amino acids. In nucleotides, the CDR3 is TGTGCCAGCAGCCAGGGGGCCTATGGCTACACCTTC. It specifies CASSQGAYGYTF.

The chain employs TRBV5-6 and TRBJ1-6; possible D gene TRBD1, 6 bases. The V end lost 4 bases, the J end lost 15 bases, and 14 bases lay between the germline ends. The CDR3 runs to 12 residues. CDR1 and CDR2 (germline): SGHDT, YYEEEE. CDR3 sequence: CASSTRDNRLHF. CDR3 in DNA: TGTGCCAGCAGCACCCGGGACAACCGCCTCCACTTT.

The genes are TRBV6-2 or TRBV6-3 and TRBJ1-1; 10 bases align to TRBD1. J was trimmed by 7 bases and V by 2 bases; bases with no gene match: 4. The CDR3 has 14 amino acids. Germline V lookup: CDR1 MNHEY, CDR2 SVGEGT. The CDR3 loop is CASSYDRGRDEAFF. DNA for the CDR3: TGTGCCAGCAGTTACGACAGGGGGCGAGATGAAGCTTTCTTT.

V usage is TRBV19 and J usage is TRBJ1-1, with D hard to call. The CDR3 loop spans 14 amino acids. The germline V gene encodes CDR1 LNHDA and CDR2 SQIVND (reference sequence). V was pared by 2 bases and J by 4 bases, with 11 bases between. The CDR3 DNA is TGTGCCAGTAGTATATCATCGGGAGGCACTGAAGCTTTCTTT. It encodes CASSISSGGTEAFF.

The chain couples TRBV19 to TRBJ1-3, with TRBD1 matching 8 bases. CDR3 length: 17 residues. Germline V gene data show CDR1 as LNHDA and CDR2 as SQIVND (reference sequence). Losses at the gene ends were 5 bases for V and 2 bases for J; bases not matched to a gene: 11. The CDR3: CASSPLGQVRTGNTIYF. The CDR3 DNA is TGTGCCAGTAGTCCACTGGGACAGGTTCGTACTGGAAACACCATATATTTT.

J is TRBJ2-7 and V is TRBV6-5; TRBD1 matches at 7 bases. Per germline, CDR1 MNHEY and CDR2 SVGAGI. The CDR3 is made up of 12 amino acids. V shed 6 bases, J shed 7 bases, and the junction held 6 bases outside the gene matches. DNA of the CDR3: TGTGCCAGCAGGACAGGGTCGAGTGAGCAGTACTTC. It specifies CASRTGSSEQYF.

CDR3 residues: CAISDLGLAKNIQYF. In nucleotides, the CDR3 is TGTGCCATCAGTGATTTGGGGCTAGCCAAAAACATTCAGTACTTC. The chain has TRBV10-3 and TRBJ2-4, with a weak D call TRBD1 (5 bases). Germline V gene sequence: CDR1 ENHRY, CDR2 SYGVKD. CDR3 size: 15 residues. Trimming removed 3 bases at V and 0 bases at J, with 9 bases between.

In its sample, this clone was seen once. The chain combines TRBV2 with TRBJ2-3, with 7 bases identical to TRBD1. V shed 8 bases, J shed 5 bases, and the junction held 10 bases outside the gene matches. CDR1 SNHLY and CDR2 FYNNEI come from the germline V gene. CDR3 length equals 14 residues. The CDR3 region has the DNA TGTGCCAGCCTTTCAGGGGGTCAGGTAGATACGCAGTATTTT. This sequence encodes CASLSGGQVDTQYF.

The chain employs TRBV4-1 and TRBJ1-2; D is possibly TRBD1 (6 bases). Germline loops: CDR1 MGHRA, CDR2 YSYEKL. The CDR3 totals 17 residues. The V gene lost 3 bases and the J gene lost 0 bases, with 17 bases spanning the gap. The chain's CDR3 is CASSQARTAISNYGYTF. Here the CDR3 DNA reads TGCGCCAGCAGCCAGGCTCGGACAGCGATCTCTAACTATGGCTACACCTTC.

The chain employs TRBV5-6 and TRBJ1-4; possibly TRBD1 for D (6 bases). Germline CDR1 reads SGHDT; CDR2 reads YYEEEE. V was pared by 4 bases and J by 6 bases, with 16 bases between. The CDR3 is made up of 15 amino acids. CDR3 sequence (DNA): TGTGCCAGCAGCACTCGGGACATTGGGTATGAAAAACTGTTTTTT. Protein sequence: CASSTRDIGYEKLFF. The full variable domain, in which reference TRBV5-6 and TRBJ1-4 provide the parts outside the CDR3, is DAGVTQSPTHLIKTRGQQVTLRCSPKSGHDTVSWYQQALGQGPQFIFQYYEEEERQRGNFPDRFSGHQFPNYSSELNVNALLLGDSALYLCASSTRDIGYEKLFFGSGTQLSVL.

This clone was detected only once. This chain uses TRBV7-8 with TRBJ2-2; a weak D match, TRBD2 (5 bases). CDR1 SGHVS and CDR2 FQNEAQ come from the germline V gene. The ends were cut back, 2 bases at V and 0 bases at J, with 13 bases in the middle. The CDR3 runs 17 residues. The CDR3 loop is CASSLRLRTSNTGELFF. CDR3 nucleotides: TGTGCCAGCAGCTTAAGGTTGAGGACTTCGAACACCGGGGAGCTGTTTTTT. Full variable domain (remainder filled in from reference TRBV7-8 and TRBJ2-2): GAGVSQSPRYKVAKRGQDVALRCDPISGHVSLFWYQQALGQGPEFLTYFQNEAQLDKSGLPSDRFFAERPEGSVSTLKIQRTQQEDSAVYLCASSLRLRTSNTGELFFGEGSRLTVL.

The chain links TRBV10-1 to TRBJ1-5, with no clear D. V was trimmed by 3 bases and J by 7 bases, leaving 10 bases between them. The CDR3 runs 13 residues. CDR1 is WNHNN and CDR2 is SYGVQD in the germline V gene (reference sequence). The CDR3 reads CASSDGPGQPQHF. DNA for the CDR3: TGCGCCAGCAGTGACGGTCCGGGGCAGCCCCAGCATTTT.

This clone was counted only a few times. The V call is TRBV5-8, the J call TRBJ2-5; TRBD2 aligns across 8 bases. This CDR3 is built from 18 residues. J was trimmed by 4 bases and V by 4 bases; bases with no gene match: 18. Germline V gene lookup returns CDR1 SGHTS and CDR2 YDEGEE. The CDR3 DNA reads TGTGCCAGCAGCCCATCCCTCGGCGCGGGGGGCGTGGGAGAGACCCAGTACTTC. Encoded protein: CASSPSLGAGGVGETQYF.